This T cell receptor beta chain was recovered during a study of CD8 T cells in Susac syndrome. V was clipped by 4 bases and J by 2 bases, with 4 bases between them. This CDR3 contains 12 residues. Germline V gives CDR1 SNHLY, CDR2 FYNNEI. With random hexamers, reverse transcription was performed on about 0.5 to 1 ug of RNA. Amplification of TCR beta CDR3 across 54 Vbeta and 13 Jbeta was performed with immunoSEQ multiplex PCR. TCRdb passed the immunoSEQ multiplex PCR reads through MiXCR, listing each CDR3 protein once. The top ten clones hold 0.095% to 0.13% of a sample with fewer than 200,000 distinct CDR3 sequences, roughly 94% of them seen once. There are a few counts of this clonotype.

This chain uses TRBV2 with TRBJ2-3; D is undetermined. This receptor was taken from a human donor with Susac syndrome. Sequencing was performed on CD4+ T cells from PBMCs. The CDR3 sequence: CASSGDTDTQYF. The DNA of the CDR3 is TGTGCCAGCAGTGGCGACACAGATACGCAGTATTTT.